The present entry profiles one T cell receptor beta chain with its context. The CDR3 runs to 14 residues. V lost 1 base and J lost 6, with 7 bases in between. CDR1 and CDR2 from the germline V gene are SGHAT and FQNNGV. This record comes from a study of blood T cell repertoires in COVID-19. Study context: Collection of acute and convalescent COVID-19 samples took place in the United States, Italy and Spain.

The data were produced by immunoSEQ multiplex PCR, yet TCRdb's version contains in-frame clones alone and is incomplete. The profile covers roughly 41,000 clones, with roughly 87% appearing a single time and approximately 4.6% taken by the ten largest. The specimen was peripheral blood. This chain links TRBV11-2 with TRBJ1-6; D not certain. This TCR was recovered from a man aged 60 to 75 with acute or convalescent COVID-19. The chain's CDR3 is CASSLVLSNSPLHF. The CDR3 region has the DNA TGTGCCAGCAGCTTAGTCCTTTCTAATTCACCCCTCCACTTT.